The 25 T cell receptor beta chains given below trace back to one sample, sequenced in a study of shared clonotypes between healthy human individuals. Profiled with immunoSEQ multiplex PCR; TCRdb holds only in-frame clones, not every one. The repertoire holds approximately 500,000 clones, approximately 80% seen once, with around 11% in the top ten. Material: PBMCs. Source of these receptors: a woman in her 40s in good health. Some clones in this sample may be carry-over from other donors' samples.

The chain links TRBV11-2 to TRBJ2-3; D ambiguous. Trimming removed 5 bases from V and 6 bases from J, with 12 bases in between. CDR3 length: 13 amino acids. Germline CDR1 and CDR2: SGHAT and FQNNGV. CDR3 region: CASSHPNEDTQYF. In DNA, the CDR3 is TGTGCCAGCAGCCACCCCAATGAGGATACGCAGTATTTT.

The chain employs TRBV19 and TRBJ2-3, with TRBD1 matching 7 bases. Germline CDR1 LNHDA, CDR2 SQIVND (reference sequence). This CDR3 contains 15 residues. V lost 4 bases, J lost 3 bases, and 7 bases stayed unmatched. The CDR3 DNA reads TGTGCCAGTAGTAGTGACAGGGTTCCTACAGATACGCAGTATTTT. It codes for CASSSDRVPTDTQYF. The entire variable domain, with the rest obtained from reference TRBV19 and TRBJ2-3, is as follows: DGGITQSPKYLFRKEGQNVTLSCEQNLNHDAMYWYRQDPGQGLRLIYYSQIVNDFQKGDIAEGYSVSREKKESFPLTVTSAQKNPTAFYLCASSSDRVPTDTQYFGPGTRLTVL.

J is TRBJ2-1 and V is TRBV7-9; no firm D call. Germline-derived CDR1 and CDR2 are SEHNR and FQNEAQ (reference sequence). V dropped 2 bases and J dropped 12 bases, with 11 bases sitting between them. The CDR3 runs to 12 residues. CDR3: CASSLISTGQFF. The CDR3 DNA is TGTGCCAGCAGCTTAATCTCGACCGGGCAGTTCTTC.

The chain uses TRBV11-3 and TRBJ2-5; D gene ambiguous. This CDR3 has 13 amino acids. Germline CDR1 is SGHNT and CDR2 is YENEEA. Trimming removed 5 bases at V and 1 base at J, with 8 bases between. The CDR3 nucleotides read TGTGCCAGCAGCAACGACGGCCAAGAGACCCAGTACTTC. It encodes CASSNDGQETQYF.

The chain employs TRBV11-1 and TRBJ1-2; D call uncertain. This CDR3 has 15 amino acids. V lost 5 bases to trimming and J lost 6 bases, with 19 bases between them. Per the germline V gene, CDR1 is SGHAT and CDR2 is FQDESV (reference sequence). The CDR3 here is CASSPLPLGWDGYTF. CDR3 bases: TGTGCCAGCAGCCCCCTCCCTTTAGGCTGGGATGGCTACACCTTC. Full variable domain (remainder filled in from reference TRBV11-1 and TRBJ1-2): EAEVAQSPRYKITEKSQAVAFWCDPISGHATLYWYRQILGQGPELLVQFQDESVVDDSQLPKDRFSAERLKGVDSTLKIQPAELGDSAMYLCASSPLPLGWDGYTFGSGTRLTVV.

This chain joins TRBV18 and TRBJ2-2; a possible D gene is TRBD1 (6 bases). Between the trimmed V and J ends, which lost 6 bases and 3 bases, there was a span of 14 bases. Germline CDR1 and CDR2: KGHSH and LQKENI. This CDR3 comprises 15 residues. The CDR3 DNA is TGTGCCAGCTCCGAGGGACAAGGTGACACCGGGGAGCTGTTTTTT. The encoded protein is CASSEGQGDTGELFF.

This sequence joins TRBV28 and TRBJ2-1; 9 bases are a match to TRBD2. CDR1 is MDHEN, CDR2 SYDVKM, per germline. Trimming removed 4 bases from V and 5 bases from J; junction bases left unmatched: 12. The CDR3 loop spans 17 amino acids. CDR3 sequence: CASSSPFSGSGDNEQFF. As DNA, the CDR3 is TGTGCCAGCAGTTCACCTTTTAGCGGGAGTGGTGACAATGAGCAGTTCTTC.

This clone was counted between two and nine times. The chain couples TRBV10-3 to TRBJ1-3; 7 positions agree with TRBD1. The J segment lost 1 base and the V segment lost 7 bases, leaving 4 bases of the junction unmatched. Germline V gene data show CDR1 as ENHRY and CDR2 as SYGVKD. The CDR3 is 14 amino acids. The DNA for the CDR3 is TGTGCCATCAAGCTACAGGGGTCTGGAAACACCATATATTTT. Its protein is CAIKLQGSGNTIYF.

The chain has TRBV21-1 and TRBJ1-2; the D call TRBD1 from the table was never checked on the DNA. TRBV21-1 is a recognized pseudogene. This CDR3 comprises 14 residues. Here the CDR3 reads CANKDRTGANGYTF. CDR3 nucleotides: TGTGCCAACAAGGATCGGACAGGGGCTAATGGCTACACCTTC.

The J gene is TRBJ2-2, the V gene TRBV10-3; D unclear. V lost 1 base and J lost 6, with 9 bases in between. CDR1 and CDR2 from the germline V gene are ENHRY and SYGVKD. The length of the CDR3 is 14 residues. The CDR3 sequence: CAISELLVSGELFF. The CDR3 nucleotides read TGTGCCATCAGTGAGTTGCTCGTCTCCGGGGAGCTGTTTTTT.

Only one count was recorded for this clone. The chain links TRBV11-2 to TRBJ2-7; 8 bases match TRBD2. The CDR3 loop spans 16 amino acids. Trimming took 5 bases from V and 5 from J; bases not matched to a gene: 14. Germline values: CDR1 SGHAT, CDR2 FQNNGV. CDR3 DNA sequence: TGTGCCAGCAGCCAAGATTTAGGGAGCGGGAGAGACGAGCAGTACTTC. This encodes CASSQDLGSGRDEQYF.

This clone was detected only a few times. The chain has TRBV6-5 and TRBJ1-1, with a tentative D call TRBD1 (5 bases). The V and J ends lost 6 bases and 10 bases respectively, with 18 bases between them. Germline V gene data show CDR1 as MNHEY and CDR2 as SVGAGI. The CDR3 runs to 13 residues. The CDR3 sequence: CASSDYTGTRAFF. The DNA of the CDR3 is TGTGCCAGCAGCGACTACACCGGGACCCGAGCTTTCTTT.

The chain combines TRBV12-5 with TRBJ2-1; TRBD2 matches 8 bases. This CDR3 spans 15 amino acids. Germline CDR1 reads LGHNT; CDR2 reads FRNRAP. V shed 5 bases and J 8 bases; nucleotides not matched to a gene: 11. CDR3 coding DNA: TGTGCTAGTGGTCTGGGACTAGAGGTCGCAGATGAGCAGTTCTTC. Amino acids: CASGLGLEVADEQFF.

The CDR3 loop reads CASSNRDRGADTQYF. The CDR3 nucleotides are TGTGCCAGCAGCAACCGGGACAGGGGCGCAGATACGCAGTATTTT. The chain carries TRBV5-4 and TRBJ2-3, with TRBD1 matching over 10 bases. J was trimmed by 4 bases and V by 4 bases; bases with no gene match: 6. The CDR3 is 15 amino acids. Germline V gene sequence: CDR1 SGHNT, CDR2 YYREEE (reference sequence).

With respect to this clone: Other DNA sequences within the sample encode an identical CDR3. The chain carries TRBV7-2 and TRBJ2-1, with TRBD2 matching over 11 bases. Trimming cost V 5 bases and J 3 bases; bases outside gene matches: 0. The CDR3 spans 14 residues. Germline CDR1 is SGHTA and CDR2 is FQGNSA. CDR3 bases: TGTGCCAGCAGCGGACTAGCGGGCTACAATGAGCAGTTCTTC. As protein: CASSGLAGYNEQFF.

This clone was observed a single time. The V gene is TRBV6-5, the J gene TRBJ1-3; tentative D call: TRBD1 (5 bases). From germline, CDR1 is MNHEY and CDR2 SVGAGI. V was shortened by 0 bases and J by 2 bases, with 8 bases between the two germline ends. This CDR3 spans 15 amino acids. For the CDR3, the DNA is TGTGCCAGCAGTTACTCTTCGGGGGCTGGAAACACCATATATTTT. Translated: CASSYSSGAGNTIYF.

The rearrangement links TRBV18 to TRBJ2-7, with D possibly called TRBD1 or TRBD2 (7 bases each). V lost 1 base to trimming and J lost 3 bases, with 16 bases between them. The CDR3 covers 16 residues. CDR1 and CDR2 from the germline V gene are KGHSH and LQKENI. CDR3 residues: CASSPQGAGTVYEQYF. Here the CDR3 DNA reads TGTGCCAGCTCACCACAAGGAGCGGGGACAGTCTACGAGCAGTACTTC.

The rearrangement uses TRBV14 and TRBJ2-7; D may be TRBD1 or TRBD2 (6 bases each). CDR3 length equals 16 residues. CDR1 and CDR2 (germline): SGHDN, FVKESK. V was trimmed by 3 bases and J by 3 bases, leaving 18 bases between them. The CDR3 sequence is CASSQETGAPLYEQYF. The CDR3 DNA sequence: TGTGCCAGCAGCCAGGAAACGGGGGCCCCACTCTACGAGCAGTACTTC.

The chain links TRBV6-1 to TRBJ1-1; D perhaps matches TRBD1 (5 bases). Germline V gives CDR1 MNHNS, CDR2 SASEGT. CDR3 length equals 14 residues. Trimming cost V 5 bases and J 8 bases, with 18 bases left between them. The CDR3 region has the DNA TGTGCCAGCAGTACCACCCTAGGGGCCCTCGAAGCTTTCTTT. Its translation: CASSTTLGALEAFF.

The chain joins TRBV10-2 to TRBJ2-1; the D is unclear. From germline, CDR1 is WSHSY and CDR2 SAAADI. Trimming pared 2 bases from V and 7 bases from J, leaving 18 bases between. The CDR3 sequence is 16 residues long. The CDR3 loop is CASSESRADRQNEQFF. The DNA for the CDR3 is TGCGCCAGCAGTGAGAGTAGAGCTGACCGGCAGAATGAGCAGTTCTTC.

The chain employs TRBV27 and TRBJ2-5; D may be TRBD1 (5 bases). The CDR3 covers 14 residues. Germline loops: CDR1 MNHEY, CDR2 SMNVEV (reference sequence). V was cut by 5 bases and J by 7 bases, with 17 bases left in between. CDR3: CASSPSPRAGTQYF. The CDR3 DNA reads as TGTGCCAGCAGTCCGTCCCCCAGGGCTGGGACCCAGTACTTC.

As to this clone: The sample holds other DNA sequences that translate to the same CDR3. The genes are TRBV6-5 and TRBJ2-2; D is perhaps TRBD1 or TRBD2 (5 bases each). The CDR3 contains 12 residues. Germline values: CDR1 MNHEY, CDR2 SVGAGI. The ends were cut back, 5 bases at V and 6 bases at J, with 7 bases in the middle. CDR3 bases: TGTGCCAGCAGTCAGGGACCCGGGGAGCTGTTTTTT. Translating gives CASSQGPGELFF.

The CDR3 sequence: CASSLAETSGSGTQYF. The CDR3, as DNA: TGCGCCAGCAGCTTGGCCGAGACTAGCGGGAGTGGGACCCAGTACTTC. This rearrangement joins TRBV5-1 to TRBJ2-5; 12 nucleotides line up with TRBD2. Trimming at V came to 0 bases and at J to 7 bases, leaving 7 bases not matched to a gene. The CDR3 has 16 amino acids. Germline V gives CDR1 SGHRS, CDR2 YFSETQ.

This clone was picked up a small number of times. This CDR3 is also generated by other DNA sequences in the sample. The rearrangement joins TRBV28 to TRBJ2-1, with D unclear. Germline assignment: CDR1 MDHEN and CDR2 SYDVKM. V was pared by 3 bases and J by 1 base, with 4 bases between. This CDR3 is 13 amino acids long. CDR3 protein: CASSLVSYNEQFF. The CDR3 nucleotides read TGTGCCAGCAGTTTGGTTTCCTACAATGAGCAGTTCTTC.

This clone appeared once. The chain combines TRBV14 with TRBJ2-7; 7 positions agree with TRBD1. The CDR3 loop spans 16 amino acids. Germline CDR1 reads SGHDN; CDR2 reads FVKESK. The J segment lost 6 bases and the V segment lost 0 bases, leaving 11 bases of the junction unmatched. In nucleotides, the CDR3 is TGTGCCAGCAGCCAAGATTGGACAGGTGGTCTTACCGAGCAGTACTTC. Translating gives CASSQDWTGGLTEQYF.